Listed below are T cell receptor beta chains from one sample, sequenced in a study of post-analysis software for immune sequencing data. Via MiXCR, TCRdb re-called the PCR reads, giving one row per CDR3 protein. Of hundreds of thousands of distinct CDR3 sequences in the sample, 40% to 50% were seen once. Source material: blood. The receptors originated from a girl aged 5-17 years with multiple sclerosis. Each CDR3 is given with its conserved first and last residue. A D gene is named only where the DNA matches it firmly. Clone sizes are given selectively: once, few, many, or a class where the clone is expanded.

D,size,J,V,DNA,CDR3
TRBD2,few,TRBJ2-1,TRBV30,TGTGCCTGGAGTGTACTCGGGACTAGGTCCTACAATGAGCAGTTCTTC,CAWSVLGTRSYNEQFF
TRBD2,NA,TRBJ2-3,TRBV5-6,TGTGCCAGCAGCTTGGTGCGGGGGAGGGCAGATACGCAGTATTTT,CASSLVRGRADTQYF
TRBD2,NA,TRBJ2-7,TRBV12-3/TRBV12-4,TGTGCCAGCAGTTCGACAAGGGATTCTAGCGGGAGTTATTGGTGGGGTCACGAGCAGTACTTC,CASSSTRDSSGSYWWGHEQYF
TRBD1,NA,TRBJ1-1,TRBV20-1,TGCAGTGCTAGAGGTGACAGGGTAACGACTGAAGCTTTCTTT,CSARGDRVTTEAFF
NA,NA,TRBJ2-1,TRBV4-2,TGTGCCAGCAGCCAAGAGAGGGCCCTTTACAATGAGCAGTTCTTC,CASSQERALYNEQFF
TRBD2,NA,TRBJ2-1,TRBV12-3/TRBV12-4,TGTGCCAGCAGTTCAGCGGGAGGGAGGGGTGAGCAGTTCTTC,CASSSAGGRGEQFF
TRBD1,NA,TRBJ1-2,TRBV20-1,TGCAGTGCTAGAGAGCCGGGACAGGGGGAGCGTGGCTACACCTTC,CSAREPGQGERGYTF
TRBD1,many,TRBJ1-2,TRBV7-8,TGTGCCAGCAGCTTAGGACAGGGCCTGGATGGCTACACCTTC,CASSLGQGLDGYTF
NA,few,TRBJ2-5,TRBV27,TGTGCCAGCAGTTCCCACGGGGCGGCAGAGACCCAGTACTTC,CASSSHGAAETQYF
TRBD1,few,TRBJ1-5,TRBV15,TGTGCCACCAGCAGACCCACAGGGGTCAATCAGCCCCAGCATTTT,CATSRPTGVNQPQHF
NA,NA,TRBJ2-1,TRBV6-1,TGTGCCAGCAGTGTTCTTAGCGCCAGGTGGTACAATGAGCAGTTCTTC,CASSVLSARWYNEQFF
NA,few,TRBJ1-2,TRBV12-3/TRBV12-4,TGTGCCAGCAGTTTTAGAAATCCGAGCGGCTACACCTTC,CASSFRNPSGYTF
NA,few,TRBJ2-4,TRBV4-1,TGCGCCAGCAGCGAACCAACTAGCCTACTAGCCAAAAACATTCAGTACTTC,CASSEPTSLLAKNIQYF
NA,NA,TRBJ2-7,TRBV12-3/TRBV12-4,TGTGCCAGCACCTCTGCCCGCGAGCAGTACTTC,CASTSAREQYF
NA,few,TRBJ1-1,TRBV7-2,TGTGCCAGCAGCTTAGTTCCGGGGATGAACACTGAAGCTTTCTTT,CASSLVPGMNTEAFF
NA,once,TRBJ2-3,TRBV12-3/TRBV12-4,TGTGCCAGCACCAAGGTGGCTAGCGTGGGCGCAGATACGCAGTATTTT,CASTKVASVGADTQYF
NA,NA,TRBJ2-5,TRBV7-2,TGTGCCAGTAGCCGCAGGGTTCGAGAGACCCAGTACTTC,CASSRRVRETQYF
TRBD2,NA,TRBJ2-3,TRBV9,TGTGCCAGCAGCGACGGGACTAGCGGGGGTCACACAGATACGCAGTATTTT,CASSDGTSGGHTDTQYF
TRBD2,few,TRBJ2-3,TRBV12-3/TRBV12-4,TGTGCCAGCAGTTCCAGTCAGACTAGCGTGGGCACAGATACGCAGTATTTT,CASSSSQTSVGTDTQYF
TRBD2,NA,TRBJ2-3,TRBV28,TGTGCCAGCAGTTCAAGCGGGACTAGGAAACCAGATACGCAGTATTTT,CASSSSGTRKPDTQYF
NA,few,TRBJ1-6,TRBV5-1,TGCGCCAGCACGAGGGAGCTCAATAATTCACCCCTCCACTTT,CASTRELNNSPLHF
NA,NA,TRBJ1-2,TRBV7-2,TGTGCCAGCAGTTCGACCGGGACTGCTGTCGGCTACACCTTC,CASSSTGTAVGYTF
NA,few,TRBJ1-2,TRBV4-1,TGCGCCAGCAGCCAAGAGGGGCCGGGGAACTATGGCTACACCTTC,CASSQEGPGNYGYTF